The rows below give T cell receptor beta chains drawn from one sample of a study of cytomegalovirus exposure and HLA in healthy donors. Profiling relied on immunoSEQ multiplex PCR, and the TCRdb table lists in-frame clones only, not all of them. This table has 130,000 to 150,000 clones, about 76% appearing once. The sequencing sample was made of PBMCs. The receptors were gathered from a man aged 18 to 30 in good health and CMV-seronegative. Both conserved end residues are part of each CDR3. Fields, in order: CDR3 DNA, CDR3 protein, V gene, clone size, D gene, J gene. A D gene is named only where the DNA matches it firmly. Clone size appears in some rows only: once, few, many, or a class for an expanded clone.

cdr3_nt: TGTGCCAGCAGCCTCGCCACAGGGGTCTACGAGCAGTACTTC; cdr3_aa: CASSLATGVYEQYF; v_call: TRBV9; clone_size: -; d_call: TRBD1; j_call: TRBJ2-7
cdr3_nt: TGTGCCATCAGGAATAGCGGGAGGAACACCGGGGAGCTGTTTTTT; cdr3_aa: CAIRNSGRNTGELFF; v_call: TRBV10-3; clone_size: few; d_call: TRBD2; j_call: TRBJ2-2
cdr3_nt: TGTGCCAGCAGCCAAGATGCGACTAGCGGGGGGGTCGGGGAGACCCAGTACTTC; cdr3_aa: CASSQDATSGGVGETQYF; v_call: TRBV4-2; clone_size: few; d_call: TRBD2; j_call: TRBJ2-5
cdr3_nt: TGTGCCAGCAGCAACCGCGATGAGCAGTTCTTC; cdr3_aa: CASSNRDEQFF; v_call: TRBV7-9; clone_size: -; d_call: -; j_call: TRBJ2-1
cdr3_nt: TGTGCCAGTAGTTGGACTAGCGGACCCCAAGAGACCCAGTACTTC; cdr3_aa: CASSWTSGPQETQYF; v_call: TRBV19; clone_size: -; d_call: TRBD2; j_call: TRBJ2-5
cdr3_nt: TGTGCCAGCAGCGTAGCGGCGGGGCCTCAAGAGACCCAGTACTTC; cdr3_aa: CASSVAAGPQETQYF; v_call: TRBV9; clone_size: -; d_call: -; j_call: TRBJ2-5
cdr3_nt: TGTGCCAGCAGTCCCCCCCCGGGGGGAGGAGACAATCAGCCCCAGCATTTT; cdr3_aa: CASSPPPGGGDNQPQHF; v_call: TRBV28; clone_size: -; d_call: -; j_call: TRBJ1-5
cdr3_nt: TGTGCCAGCAGTTTGTCGGACTATGGCTACACCTTC; cdr3_aa: CASSLSDYGYTF; v_call: TRBV28; clone_size: -; d_call: -; j_call: TRBJ1-2
cdr3_nt: TGTGCCACCAGCTCAGCACGGGATGCGGTTGGCTACACCTTC; cdr3_aa: CATSSARDAVGYTF; v_call: TRBV15; clone_size: -; d_call: -; j_call: TRBJ1-2
cdr3_nt: TGTGCCTGGAGTGAGCCCAGCCACCGCCTCCAAGAGGCCCAGTACTTC; cdr3_aa: CAWSEPSHRLQEAQYF; v_call: TRBV30; clone_size: -; d_call: -; j_call: TRBJ2-5
cdr3_nt: TGTGCCAGTAGTATAGGAGGAAACAGGGGGAGGCAGCCCCAGCATTTT; cdr3_aa: CASSIGGNRGRQPQHF; v_call: TRBV19; clone_size: -; d_call: TRBD1; j_call: TRBJ1-5
cdr3_nt: TGCGCCAGCAGTCAATTCTCCTCAGGTTTCTCATCGACCTACGAGCAGTACTTC; cdr3_aa: CASSQFSSGFSSTYEQYF; v_call: TRBV23-1; clone_size: -; d_call: -; j_call: TRBJ2-7
cdr3_nt: TGTGCCAGCAGCCTACTAGCGCGCAGCGACGAGCAGTACTTC; cdr3_aa: CASSLLARSDEQYF; v_call: TRBV2; clone_size: -; d_call: TRBD2; j_call: TRBJ2-7
cdr3_nt: TGTGCCACCAGCAGGGGGGGGGACGGACGGAATCAGCCCCAGCATTTT; cdr3_aa: CATSRGGDGRNQPQHF; v_call: TRBV15; clone_size: -; d_call: -; j_call: TRBJ1-5
cdr3_nt: TGCGCCAGCAGTGAGAACCAGGGCACCGGGGAGCTGTTTTTT; cdr3_aa: CASSENQGTGELFF; v_call: TRBV10-1; clone_size: -; d_call: -; j_call: TRBJ2-2
cdr3_nt: TGCGCCAGCAGCTTGAGGTCTAGCGGGAGGGTCAACGAGCAGTACTTC; cdr3_aa: CASSLRSSGRVNEQYF; v_call: TRBV5-1; clone_size: -; d_call: TRBD2; j_call: TRBJ2-7
cdr3_nt: TGTGCCAGTAGCCCTACAGGGTTCAGCACCGGGGAGCTGTTTTTT; cdr3_aa: CASSPTGFSTGELFF; v_call: TRBV19; clone_size: -; d_call: -; j_call: TRBJ2-2
cdr3_nt: TGTGCCAGCAACTCCCCTCCGGGGACTAGCTCCTACAATGAGCAGTTCTTC; cdr3_aa: CASNSPPGTSSYNEQFF; v_call: TRBV5-4; clone_size: few; d_call: TRBD2; j_call: TRBJ2-1
cdr3_nt: TGTGCCAGCAGCTTGGTACAGGGTTCCTACAATGAGCAGTTCTTC; cdr3_aa: CASSLVQGSYNEQFF; v_call: TRBV5-4; clone_size: -; d_call: -; j_call: TRBJ2-1
cdr3_nt: TGTGCCAGCAGCCTTACTAGCGGGACGCACAATGAGCAGTTCTTC; cdr3_aa: CASSLTSGTHNEQFF; v_call: TRBV5-4; clone_size: -; d_call: TRBD2; j_call: TRBJ2-1
cdr3_nt: TGTGCCAGCAGTTTACGGGACAGCTATAGCGAGCAGTACTTC; cdr3_aa: CASSLRDSYSEQYF; v_call: TRBV28; clone_size: -; d_call: TRBD1; j_call: TRBJ2-7
cdr3_nt: TGTGCCAGCAGCCAAGGCCTAGCGGTACCAACCTACGAGCAGTACTTC; cdr3_aa: CASSQGLAVPTYEQYF; v_call: TRBV4-2; clone_size: few; d_call: TRBD2; j_call: TRBJ2-7
cdr3_nt: TGCGCCAGCAGCTTGGTGCGGGGGGGCGGAAATGAGCAGTTCTTC; cdr3_aa: CASSLVRGGGNEQFF; v_call: TRBV5-1; clone_size: -; d_call: TRBD2; j_call: TRBJ2-1
cdr3_nt: TGTGCCAGTAGTATATGGGGGGGACACGAGCAGTACTTC; cdr3_aa: CASSIWGGHEQYF; v_call: TRBV19; clone_size: -; d_call: TRBD2; j_call: TRBJ2-7
cdr3_nt: TGTGCCAGCTCACCGGGGACAGGGGTAGGACTTAAGAGCACTGAAGCTTTCTTT; cdr3_aa: CASSPGTGVGLKSTEAFF; v_call: TRBV18; clone_size: -; d_call: TRBD1; j_call: TRBJ1-1